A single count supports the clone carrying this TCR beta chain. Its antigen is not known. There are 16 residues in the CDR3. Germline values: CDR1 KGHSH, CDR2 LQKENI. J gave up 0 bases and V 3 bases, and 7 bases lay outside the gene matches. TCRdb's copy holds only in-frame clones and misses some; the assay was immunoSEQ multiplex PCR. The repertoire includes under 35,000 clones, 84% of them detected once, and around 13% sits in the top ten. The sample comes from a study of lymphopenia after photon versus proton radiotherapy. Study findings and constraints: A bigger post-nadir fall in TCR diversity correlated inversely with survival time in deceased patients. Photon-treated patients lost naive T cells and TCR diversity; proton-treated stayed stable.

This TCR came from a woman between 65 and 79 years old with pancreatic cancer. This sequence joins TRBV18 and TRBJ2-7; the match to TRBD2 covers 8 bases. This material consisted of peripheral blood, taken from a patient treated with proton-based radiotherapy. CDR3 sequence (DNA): TGTGCCAGCTCACCCCTTCCCGGGACTAGCTCCTACGAGCAGTACTTC. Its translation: CASSPLPGTSSYEQYF. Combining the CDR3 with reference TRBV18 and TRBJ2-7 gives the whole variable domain NAGVMQNPRHLVRRRGQEARLRCSPMKGHSHVYWYRQLPEEGLKFMVYLQKENIIDESGMPKERFSAEFPKEGPSILRIQQVVRGDSAAYFCASSPLPGTSSYEQYFGPGTRLTVT.